This section outlines one TCR beta chain sequence together with its context. The antigen remains undetermined. V lost 10 bases, J lost 10 bases, and 21 bases lay in between. The CDR3 is 13 amino acids. CDR1 and CDR2 from the germline V gene are WNHNN and SYGVQD (reference sequence). The data stem from a study of tumor and adjacent non-tumor tissue in lung cancer. Study in general: The cohort had approximately 13 adenocarcinoma, a couple of squamous cell and 1 small cell patients. On average, productive TCRbeta reads reached 4 million to 5 million per sample. Study-wide findings and caveats: Top 100 clones took a larger repertoire share in normal lung.

The library came from three nested PCR rounds adapted from ARM-PCR protocols. TCRdb itself ran the multiplex PCR reads through MiXCR, one entry per CDR3 protein. The sample yields about 81,000 distinct CDR3 sequences, over 60% seen once. RNA was extracted from bulk tissue without any cell sorting. The source of this sequence is a middle-aged woman with non-small cell lung cancer. The chain recombines TRBV10-1 with TRBJ2-3; a weak D match, TRBD2 (5 bases). Sequenced material: lung tumor tissue. The CDR3 reads CAISEYVGIAQYF. The CDR3, as DNA: TGCGCCATCAGCGAGTATGTCGGGATCGCGCAGTATTTT.